This TCR beta chain was sequenced in a study of T cell responses to AZD1222 COVID-19 vaccine (dated by TCRdb to the early 2020s). Looking at the study overall: AZD1222 recipients with second doses at about 4 weeks or about 12 weeks were pooled, because spike-specific TCR depth and breadth did not differ between schedules. TCR sequencing covered over 230 trial participants: roughly 200 given two doses of AZD1222 and 26 given two doses of MenACWY control vaccine. Trial participants were enrolled by age into 18-55, 56-69 and 70-plus year subgroups, with around 150, 28 and 57 TCR-sequenced participants respectively. What the study reported, not specific to this receptor: CD4 TCRs associated with the vaccine covered the entire spike protein, and the dominant responses were in regions 160-218 and 743-854. After two AZD1222 doses, both the breadth and the depth of spike-specific TCRs were significantly higher than at day 0 and than in MenACWY recipients. Because no samples from the day 14 peak response were available, repertoires could be characterized only after the peak T cell response. Most participants were white British and females outnumbered males, and the authors suggested that clonal diversity may have been underestimated. Reportedly, almost half of the unique spike-specific TCRs recognized epitopes lying outside the regions that are mutated in the B.1.351 and B.1.1.7 variants. In the small 56-69-year group, the increase in depth fell short of significance, most likely because of low power. Only six AZD1222 recipients were SARS-CoV-2 seropositive at baseline, limiting conclusions about previously exposed vaccinees.

Worth noting for this clone: Its antigen is still unknown. No clone much larger than this one lies a single base away; base qualities are absent.

The cysteine opens and the phenylalanine closes a CDR3 of 14 amino acids. The CDR3 DNA has 42 bases and is translated from base 1. V is reduced by 3 bases and J by 4 bases, leaving a spacing of 9 bases between them. Reading the germline V gene gives CDR1 KGHSH and CDR2 LQKENI. The CDR3 regions of human TCRbeta chains were analyzed by immunosequencing. The authors processed their data as follows. TCRs in the repertoires were compared against a reference library of SARS-CoV-2-specific TCRs that had been generated with the MIRA antigen-specificity platform. Breadth was defined as the fraction of unique TCRs that were SARS-CoV-2-associated, and depth was defined as the fraction of total T cells that were SARS-CoV-2-associated. Using the MIRA data, each spike-specific TCR was assigned both to the spike region to which the TCR was reactive and to a CD4 or CD8 class. Log10-transformed breadth and depth values were compared by one-way ANOVA with Sidak's multiple comparisons tests. This is the immuneACCESS table as TCRdb keeps it, with only in-frame sequences that have V and J called. A part of the clones is gone; compared with another copy, unresolved V genes explain less than half, and the rest is unexplained. V and J calls and clone size are as listed in that table; D and trimming were resolved from the DNA. The sample table lists 84,000 or so clones, approximately 86% of them with a count of one. The ten top clones hold roughly 7.9% of the sample.

Sample time point, as interpreted from the label and publication: baseline before first vaccination. Vaccinee samples came from UK trials COV001 and COV002, including a single-blind randomized controlled phase 2/3 trial of AZD1222 (ChAdOx1 nCoV-19) in healthy adults. For TCRbeta chain sequencing, PBMC samples were collected from trial participants at day 0 and at day 28 after the second dose. The chain joins TRBV18 to TRBJ2-2; the D gene cannot be resolved reliably. The starting material was peripheral blood, obtained on day 0 of AZD1222 vaccination. This TCR was sampled from an adult in good health. The nucleotide sequence reads TGTGCCAGCTCACCTACAGCCCTCACCGGGGAGCTGTTTTTT. Its protein is CASSPTALTGELFF.